This passage covers 20 T cell receptor beta chains from one sample sequenced in a study of T cells in Graves' hyperthyroidism and ophthalmopathy. Authors of the study amplified TCR beta CDR3 regions from RNA transcripts. First-round RT-PCR targeting the TCR CDR3 was performed with the HTBI primer set. TCRdb recomputed calls from the multiplex PCR reads with MiXCR, one row per CDR3 protein. The sample carries some 510,000 distinct CDR3 sequences, 35% to 55% recorded once. Material for sequencing was peripheral blood or thyroid tissue (not recorded which). Source of these receptors: a woman under 30 with Graves' hyperthyroidism.

This clonotype was detected a few times. The V and J genes are TRBV20-1 and TRBJ1-1; no reliable D call. V lost 6 bases to trimming and J lost 3 bases, with 14 bases between them. This CDR3 contains 13 residues. Germline V lookup: CDR1 DFQATT, CDR2 SNEGSKA (reference sequence). The CDR3: CSAHRGWDTEAFF. CDR3 DNA: TGCAGTGCCCACCGTGGATGGGACACTGAAGCTTTCTTT.

This clonotype was seen a handful of times. The chain combines TRBV11-2 with TRBJ2-7; a possible D gene is TRBD1 (6 bases). Germline V gives CDR1 SGHAT, CDR2 FQNNGV. The CDR3 extends over 15 amino acids. V lost 5 bases and J 2 bases, leaving 16 bases between the germline ends. CDR3 nucleotides: TGTGCCAGCAGCCTGGAGGCAGGGGCGACCTACGAGCAGTACTTC. Translating gives CASSLEAGATYEQYF.

This clonotype was seen only a few times. The J gene is TRBJ2-6, the V gene TRBV9; no clear D. This CDR3 has 14 residues. Germline loops: CDR1 SGDLS, CDR2 YYNGEE. V was clipped by 5 bases and J by 3 bases, with 9 bases between them. The CDR3 coding sequence is TGTGCCAGCAGGGAACCCGGTGGGGCCAACGTCCTGACTTTC. This gives the protein CASREPGGANVLTF.

CDR3 sequence: CASSQDLASRDQYF. The CDR3 region has the DNA TGCGCCAGCAGCCAAGATCTCGCCTCCAGAGATCAGTACTTC. The genes are TRBV4-1 and TRBJ2-7; D unresolved. V lost 0 bases to trimming and J lost 10 bases, with 16 bases between them. Per germline, CDR1 MGHRA and CDR2 YSYEKL. This CDR3 contains 14 residues.

V usage is TRBV10-3 and J usage is TRBJ2-7, with D maybe TRBD2 (7 bases). CDR1 ENHRY and CDR2 SYGVKD come from the germline V gene. The ends were cut back, 4 bases at V and 3 bases at J, with 16 bases in the middle. The CDR3 is 15 residues long. The CDR3 region has the DNA TGTGCCATCAGTGGGGGGGGCTCGTATGGCTACGAGCAGTACTTC. It yields the protein CAISGGGSYGYEQYF.

CDR3 bases: TGTGCCAGCAGCGAGGCGGGAACGAACACCGGGGAGCTGTTTTTT. This encodes CASSEAGTNTGELFF. The rearrangement links TRBV9 to TRBJ2-2, with D possibly being TRBD2 (6 bases). Trimming took off 3 bases at V and 0 bases at J, with 9 bases between the two ends. The germline gives CDR1 SGDLS, CDR2 YYNGEE. The CDR3 extends over 15 amino acids.

This clonotype was recorded at least ten times. The rearrangement uses TRBV7-2 and TRBJ2-7; no clear D. Germline V gene lookup returns CDR1 SGHTA and CDR2 FQGNSA. CDR3 length: 13 amino acids. Trimming shortened V by 5 bases and J by 3 bases, and 11 bases separated the two germline ends. As DNA, the CDR3 is TGTGCCAGCAGCCCGATACAGCTCTACGAGCAGTACTTC. Amino acid sequence: CASSPIQLYEQYF.

This clonotype was recorded only once. The V call is TRBV2, the J call TRBJ2-7; maybe TRBD2 (6 bases). The V end lost 4 bases, the J end lost 8 bases, and 15 bases lay between the germline ends. CDR3 length: 13 residues. Germline V gene lookup returns CDR1 SNHLY and CDR2 FYNNEI. The CDR3 nucleotides read TGTGCCAGCAGTGTAGGGACTTCACGGAAGCAGTACTTC. Encoded protein: CASSVGTSRKQYF.

The chain uses TRBV9 and TRBJ1-4, with 7 bases lining up with TRBD1. V lost 4 bases to trimming and J lost 8 bases; unmatched junction nucleotides: 8. The CDR3 loop spans 14 amino acids. Germline V gene lookup returns CDR1 SGDLS and CDR2 YYNGEE. The CDR3 region has the DNA TGTGCCAGCAGCCCGACAGGGACAGAGGAAAAACTGTTTTTT. It specifies CASSPTGTEEKLFF.

The chain employs TRBV29-1 and TRBJ2-7; 9 bases are a match to TRBD2. J was trimmed by 6 bases and V by 8 bases; bases with no gene match: 8. The germline CDR1 and CDR2 sequences are SQVTM and ANQGSEA. This CDR3 has 12 amino acids. CDR3 sequence reads: CSLRGGTLEQYF. The CDR3 nucleotides read TGCAGCTTGCGGGGGGGAACCCTCGAGCAGTACTTC.

The chain's CDR3 is CASSVSGAFVNSPLHF. CDR3 coding DNA: TGTGCCAGCAGCGTCTCAGGGGCGTTCGTTAATTCACCCCTCCACTTT. This rearrangement joins TRBV9 to TRBJ1-6; maybe TRBD1 (6 bases). The CDR3 runs to 16 residues. CDR1 is SGDLS and CDR2 is YYNGEE in the germline V gene. V lost 2 bases, J lost 6 bases, and 15 bases lay in between.

This clonotype was picked up one time. The genes are TRBV29-1 and TRBJ1-2; 9 bases align to TRBD1. The CDR3 is 13 amino acids. V was clipped by 6 bases and J by 2 bases; unmatched bases: 4. The germline V gene has CDR1 SQVTM and CDR2 ANQGSEA. As DNA, the CDR3 is TGCAGCGTGGATGACAGGGGGAACTATGGCTACACCTTC. Translated: CSVDDRGNYGYTF.

The chain combines TRBV6-6 with TRBJ1-5; D perhaps matches TRBD1 (5 bases). The CDR3 runs to 14 residues. Germline CDR1 and CDR2: MNHNY and SVGAGI (reference sequence). Deletions cut 5 bases from V and 4 bases from J, with 12 bases between. The CDR3 region is CASSAYQGNQPQHF. CDR3 DNA sequence: TGTGCCAGCAGTGCCTACCAGGGTAATCAGCCCCAGCATTTT.

The gene calls are TRBV12-5 and TRBJ1-2; 7 nucleotides line up with TRBD1. The germline CDR1 and CDR2 sequences are LGHNT and FRNRAP. The CDR3 runs 14 residues. V gave up 4 bases and J gave up 0 bases; unmatched junction bases: 2. CDR3 in amino acids: CASGWDRANYGYTF. The CDR3 nucleotides read TGTGCTAGTGGTTGGGACAGAGCTAACTATGGCTACACCTTC.

This clonotype was recorded many times. The chain couples TRBV7-2 to TRBJ2-7; D gene uncertain. The CDR3 loop spans 14 amino acids. The V gene's germline CDR1 is SGHTA and CDR2 FQGNSA. Trimming pared 2 bases from V and 1 base from J, leaving 9 bases between. The DNA of the CDR3 is TGTGCCAGCAGCTTAAGTCGCACGTCCTACGAGCAGTACTTC. It codes for CASSLSRTSYEQYF.

On this clonotype: Since no conserved phenylalanine or tryptophan closes the CDR3, a read error is the likely cause. The CDR3 bases are TGCAGCGTTTATGGGGGACTTGGCGTGAATTCCTACGAGCAGTACCTC. Its protein product is CSVYGGLGVNSYEQYL. The chain has TRBV29-1 and TRBJ2-7, with D maybe TRBD2 (6 bases). CDR3 size: 16 residues. CDR1 and CDR2 (germline): SQVTM, ANQGSEA. V lost 5 bases and J 1 base, leaving 21 bases between the germline ends.

V gene TRBV12-5 combines with J gene TRBJ2-7; the D is unclear. Trimming shortened V by 9 bases and J by 3 bases, and 21 bases separated the two germline ends. There are 15 residues in the CDR3. CDR1 is LGHNT and CDR2 is FRNRAP in the germline V gene. As DNA, the CDR3 is TGTGCTAGAGCCCCCCACCCCCGAGGCGGCTACGAGCAGTACTTC. Its translation: CARAPHPRGGYEQYF.

This clonotype was found a few times. For the CDR3, the DNA is TGCGCCAGCGGCGACAGGAACACTGAAGCTTTCTTT. Translation: CASGDRNTEAFF. The chain uses TRBV10-2 and TRBJ1-1; tentatively, D is TRBD1 (5 bases). Trimming shortened V by 8 bases and J by 1 base, and 8 bases separated the two germline ends. The CDR3 loop spans 12 amino acids. Germline CDR1 reads WSHSY; CDR2 reads SAAADI.

V and J are TRBV20-1 and TRBJ2-5; 7 bases are shared with TRBD1. V shed 0 bases and J 2 bases; nucleotides not matched to a gene: 6. The CDR3 contains 15 residues. CDR1 and CDR2 (germline): DFQATT, SNEGSKA (reference sequence). CDR3 region: CSARDDRRGQETQYF. Written as DNA, the CDR3 is TGCAGTGCTAGAGATGACCGCAGGGGGCAAGAGACCCAGTACTTC.

As to this clonotype: This may stem from a read error, because a much larger clone lies one nucleotide away. This sequence joins TRBV7-2 and TRBJ1-5, with no clear D. From germline, CDR1 is SGHTA and CDR2 FQGNSA. The CDR3 length is 14 residues. The germline V and J ends were trimmed by 2 bases and 5 bases, with 10 bases remaining between them. CDR3 coding DNA: TGTGCCAGCAGCTTATTCGACATAGATCAGCCCCAGCATTTT. This translates into CASSLFDIDQPQHF.